The sequence of this TCR beta chain was determined in a study of blood T cell repertoires in COVID-19. Trimming pared 2 bases from V and 4 bases from J, leaving 11 bases between. This CDR3 contains 14 residues. Germline V gene data show CDR1 as MRHNA and CDR2 as SNTAGT. Repertoires were generated with immunoSEQ multiplex PCR, while TCRdb's copy carries only in-frame clones and drops some. The table lists approximately 260,000 clones, 80% to 85% of them singletons, with roughly 3.2% in the top ten. Sequencing was done on a sample of PBMCs or T cells enriched from blood (not recorded which). The TCR comes from a man aged 45-65 years who had recovered from COVID-19. The chain joins TRBV6-4 to TRBJ2-5; a possible D gene is TRBD2 (5 bases). The CDR3 DNA is TGTGCCAGCAGTGACCCAGCGGTGGCAGAGACCCAGTACTTC. Its translation is CASSDPAVAETQYF.